This T cell receptor beta chain was observed in a study of T cell responses to AZD1222 COVID-19 vaccine. Points from the study as a whole: It was only after the peak T cell response that any repertoires were sampled.

With respect to this clone: Its cognate antigen is unknown.

Clones were read by immunoSEQ multiplex PCR, and TCRdb kept only the in-frame ones, dropping some. The profile covers some 120,000 clones, with 88% appearing a single time and around a sixth taken by the ten largest. Sequences were derived from peripheral blood, sampled on day 0 of MenACWY control vaccination. This receptor was obtained from an adult in good health.

CDR3 in amino acids: CASSPLGEAETQYF. As DNA, the CDR3 is TGTGCCAGCTCACCTCTAGGGGAGGCGGAGACCCAGTACTTC. The J gene is TRBJ2-5, the V gene TRBV18; D is possibly TRBD2 (6 bases). The V gene lost 3 bases and the J gene lost 5 bases, with 13 bases spanning the gap. CDR3 length: 14 residues. Germline V gene sequence: CDR1 KGHSH, CDR2 LQKENI.